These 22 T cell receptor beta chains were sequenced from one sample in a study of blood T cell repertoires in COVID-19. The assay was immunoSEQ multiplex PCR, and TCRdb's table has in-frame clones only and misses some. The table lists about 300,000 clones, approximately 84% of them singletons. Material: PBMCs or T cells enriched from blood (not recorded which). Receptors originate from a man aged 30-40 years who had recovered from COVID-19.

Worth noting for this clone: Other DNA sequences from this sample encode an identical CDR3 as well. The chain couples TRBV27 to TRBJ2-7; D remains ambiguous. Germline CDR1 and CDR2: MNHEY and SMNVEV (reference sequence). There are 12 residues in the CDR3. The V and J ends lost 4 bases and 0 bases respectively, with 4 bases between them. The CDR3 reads CASSSSSYEQYF. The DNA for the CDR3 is TGTGCCAGCAGTTCTAGCTCCTACGAGCAGTACTTC.

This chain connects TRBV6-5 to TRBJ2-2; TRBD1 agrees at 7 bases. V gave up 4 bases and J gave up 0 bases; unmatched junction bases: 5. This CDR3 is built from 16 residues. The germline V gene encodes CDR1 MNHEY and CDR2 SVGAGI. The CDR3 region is CASSFTGATNTGELFF. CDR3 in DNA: TGTGCCAGCAGTTTCACAGGGGCCACGAACACCGGGGAGCTGTTTTTT.

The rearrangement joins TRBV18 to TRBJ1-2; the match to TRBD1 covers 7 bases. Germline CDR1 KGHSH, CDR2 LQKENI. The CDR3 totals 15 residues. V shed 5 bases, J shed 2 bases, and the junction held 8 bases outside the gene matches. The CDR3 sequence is CASSDSQGRNYGYTF. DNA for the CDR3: TGTGCCAGCTCAGACTCACAGGGGCGCAACTATGGCTACACCTTC. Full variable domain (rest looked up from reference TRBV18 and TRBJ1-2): NAGVMQNPRHLVRRRGQEARLRCSPMKGHSHVYWYRQLPEEGLKFMVYLQKENIIDESGMPKERFSAEFPKEGPSILRIQQVVRGDSAAYFCASSDSQGRNYGYTFGSGTRLTVV.

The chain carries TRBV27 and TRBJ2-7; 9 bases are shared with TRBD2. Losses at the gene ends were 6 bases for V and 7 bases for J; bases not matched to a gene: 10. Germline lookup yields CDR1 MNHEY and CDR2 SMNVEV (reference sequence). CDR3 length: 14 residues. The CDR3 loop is CASSRRRGGGEQYF. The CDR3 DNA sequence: TGTGCCAGCAGCAGACGGCGGGGGGGCGGTGAGCAGTACTTC.

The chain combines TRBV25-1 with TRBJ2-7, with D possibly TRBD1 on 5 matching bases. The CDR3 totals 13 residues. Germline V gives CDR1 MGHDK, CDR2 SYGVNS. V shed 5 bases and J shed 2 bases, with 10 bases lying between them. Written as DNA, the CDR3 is TGTGCCAGCAGTATAAGGGGAACCTACGAGCAGTACTTC. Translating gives CASSIRGTYEQYF.

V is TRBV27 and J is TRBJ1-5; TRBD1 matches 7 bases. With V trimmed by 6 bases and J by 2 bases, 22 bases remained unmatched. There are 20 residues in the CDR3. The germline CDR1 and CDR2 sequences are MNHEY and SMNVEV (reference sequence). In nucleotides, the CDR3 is TGTGCCAGCAGACCGACGTTCGAGGGGGCGGATGTTTATGGCAATCAGCCCCAGCATTTT. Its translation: CASRPTFEGADVYGNQPQHF.

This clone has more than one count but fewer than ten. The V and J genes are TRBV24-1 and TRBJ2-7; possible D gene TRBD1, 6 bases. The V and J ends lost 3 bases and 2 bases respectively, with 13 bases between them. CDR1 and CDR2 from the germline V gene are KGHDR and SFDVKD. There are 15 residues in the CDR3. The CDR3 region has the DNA TGTGCCACCAGTGATACCCGGACAGAGGCCTACGAGCAGTACTTC. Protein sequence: CATSDTRTEAYEQYF.

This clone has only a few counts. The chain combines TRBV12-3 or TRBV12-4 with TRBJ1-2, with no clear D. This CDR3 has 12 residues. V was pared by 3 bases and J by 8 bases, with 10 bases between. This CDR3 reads CASSFSTSGYTF. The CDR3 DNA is TGTGCCAGCAGTTTTAGTACGTCCGGCTACACCTTC.

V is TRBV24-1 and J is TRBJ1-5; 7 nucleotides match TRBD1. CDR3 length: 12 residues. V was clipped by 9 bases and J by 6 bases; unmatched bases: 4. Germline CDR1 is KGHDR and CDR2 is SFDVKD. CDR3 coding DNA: TGTGCCACCTCAGGGGGTTCTCAGCCCCAGCATTTT. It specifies CATSGGSQPQHF.

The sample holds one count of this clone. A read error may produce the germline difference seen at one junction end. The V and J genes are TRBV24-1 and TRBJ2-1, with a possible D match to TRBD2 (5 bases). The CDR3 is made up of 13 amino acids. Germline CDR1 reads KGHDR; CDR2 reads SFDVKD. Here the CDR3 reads CATSEDGGAWRIF. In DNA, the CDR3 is TGTGCCACCAGTGAGGACGGTGGAGCGTGGAGGATCTTC.

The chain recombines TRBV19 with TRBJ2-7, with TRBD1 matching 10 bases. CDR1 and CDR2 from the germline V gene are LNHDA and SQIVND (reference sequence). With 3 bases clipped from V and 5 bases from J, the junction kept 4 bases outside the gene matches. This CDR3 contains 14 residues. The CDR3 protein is CASSMGQGLNEQYF. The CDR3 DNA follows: TGTGCCAGTAGTATGGGACAGGGGCTGAACGAGCAGTACTTC.

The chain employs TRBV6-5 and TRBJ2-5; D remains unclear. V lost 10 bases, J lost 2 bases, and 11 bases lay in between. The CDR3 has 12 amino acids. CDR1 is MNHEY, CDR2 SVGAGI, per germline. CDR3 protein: CAIEVIQETQYF. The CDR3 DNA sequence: TGTGCCATTGAGGTAATACAAGAGACCCAGTACTTC.

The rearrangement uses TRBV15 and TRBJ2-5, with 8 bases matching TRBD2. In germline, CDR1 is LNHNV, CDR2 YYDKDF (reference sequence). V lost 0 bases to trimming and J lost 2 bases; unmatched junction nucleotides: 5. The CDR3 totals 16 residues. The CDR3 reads CATSRESSGRQETQYF. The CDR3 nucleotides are TGTGCCACCAGCAGAGAGTCTAGCGGGCGGCAAGAGACCCAGTACTTC.

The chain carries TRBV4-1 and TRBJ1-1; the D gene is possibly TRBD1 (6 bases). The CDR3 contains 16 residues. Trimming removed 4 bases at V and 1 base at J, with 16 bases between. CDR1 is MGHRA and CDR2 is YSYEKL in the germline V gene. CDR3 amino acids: CASSLDTGWGNTEAFF. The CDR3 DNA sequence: TGCGCCAGCAGCCTCGATACAGGGTGGGGGAACACTGAAGCTTTCTTT.

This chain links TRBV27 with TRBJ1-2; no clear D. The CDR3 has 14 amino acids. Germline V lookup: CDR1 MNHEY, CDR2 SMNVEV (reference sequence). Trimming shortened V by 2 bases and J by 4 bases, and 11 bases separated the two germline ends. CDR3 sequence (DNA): TGTGCCAGCAGTTTAGCCGGCGGCTTCTATGGCTACACCTTC. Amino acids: CASSLAGGFYGYTF.

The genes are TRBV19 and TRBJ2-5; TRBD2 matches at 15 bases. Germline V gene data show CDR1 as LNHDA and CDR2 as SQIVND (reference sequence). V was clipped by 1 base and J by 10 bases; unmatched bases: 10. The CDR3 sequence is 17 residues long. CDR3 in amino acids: CASSIAGTSGRRGIQYF. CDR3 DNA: TGTGCCAGTAGTATAGCCGGGACTAGCGGGAGGAGGGGGATCCAGTACTTC.

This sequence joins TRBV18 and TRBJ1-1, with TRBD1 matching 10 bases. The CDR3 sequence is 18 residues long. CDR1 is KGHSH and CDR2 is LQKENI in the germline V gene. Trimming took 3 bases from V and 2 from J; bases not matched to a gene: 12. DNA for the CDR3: TGTGCCAGCTCACCCAGAGGACAGGGGGTAGATAGAAACACTGAAGCTTTCTTT. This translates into CASSPRGQGVDRNTEAFF.

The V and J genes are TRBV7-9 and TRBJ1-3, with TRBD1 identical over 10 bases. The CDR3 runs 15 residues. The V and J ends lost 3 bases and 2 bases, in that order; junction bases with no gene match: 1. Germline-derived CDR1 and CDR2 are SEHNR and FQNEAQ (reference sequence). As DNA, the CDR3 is TGTGCCAGCAGCTTCGGGACAGGGGCTGGAAACACCATATATTTT. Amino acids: CASSFGTGAGNTIYF.

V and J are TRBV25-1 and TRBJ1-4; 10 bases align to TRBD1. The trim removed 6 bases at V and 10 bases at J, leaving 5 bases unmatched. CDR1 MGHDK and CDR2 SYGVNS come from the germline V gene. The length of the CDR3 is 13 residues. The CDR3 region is CASRGTGAAKLFF. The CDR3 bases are TGTGCCAGCAGGGGGACAGGGGCTGCAAAACTGTTTTTT. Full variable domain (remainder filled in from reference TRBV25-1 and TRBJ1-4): EADIYQTPRYLVIGTGKKITLECSQTMGHDKMYWYQQDPGMELHLIHYSYGVNSTEKGDLSSESTVSRIRTEHFPLTLESARPSHTSQYLCASRGTGAAKLFFGSGTQLSVL.

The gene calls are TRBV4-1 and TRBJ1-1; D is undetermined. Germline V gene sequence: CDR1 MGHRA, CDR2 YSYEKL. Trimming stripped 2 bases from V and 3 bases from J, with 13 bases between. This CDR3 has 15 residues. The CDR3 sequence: CASSQMRASDTEAFF. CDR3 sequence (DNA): TGCGCCAGCAGCCAAATGCGCGCTTCGGACACTGAAGCTTTCTTT.

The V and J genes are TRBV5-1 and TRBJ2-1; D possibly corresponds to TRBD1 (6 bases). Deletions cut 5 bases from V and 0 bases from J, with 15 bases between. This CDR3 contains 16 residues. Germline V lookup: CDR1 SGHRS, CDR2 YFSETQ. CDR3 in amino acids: CASRKSDRSSYNEQFF. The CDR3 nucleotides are TGCGCCAGCAGGAAGAGCGACAGGAGCTCCTACAATGAGCAGTTCTTC.

CDR3 DNA: TGTGCCAGCAGCCTGGGGGGAATCGAGGAAAAACTGTTTTTT. Translating it yields CASSLGGIEEKLFF. The J gene is TRBJ1-4, the V gene TRBV28, with a possible D match to TRBD1 (5 bases). The CDR3 is 14 residues long. Trimming stripped 6 bases from V and 8 bases from J, with 16 bases between. CDR1 and CDR2 from the germline V gene are MDHEN and SYDVKM.